This T cell receptor beta chain was sequenced for a study of T cell repertoires in breast cancer. Study context: ER+/PR+ status applied to most of the 20 to 25 tumors.

Paired alpha-beta TCRs of CD8+ T cells were analyzed by expanded emulsion RT-PCR. Whole-study results and caveats: Tumor-involved sentinel nodes shared approximately 7.2% of TCRs with matched tumors, tumor-free nodes 2% to 2.5%.

About this clonotype itself: Antigen: not known.

V was clipped by 4 bases and J by 3 bases; unmatched bases: 4. Germline V gene data show CDR1 as SEHNR and CDR2 as FQNEAQ (reference sequence). CDR3 length: 15 residues. During the second nested PCR, blocking oligonucleotides suppressed genes that were not paired. TCRdb used MiXCR to reprocess the emulsion pairing reads, holding one entry per CDR3 protein. The profile shows tens of thousands of distinct CDR3 sequences, roughly 44% of them singletons. This chain joins TRBV7-9 and TRBJ1-4; 8 positions match TRBD1. This sequence was found in a pool of human donors with breast cancer or a healthy control (not recorded which). The sample taken for sequencing was CD8+ T cells. The CDR3 DNA reads as TGTGCCAGCAGCTGGCAGGGGGCGGCTAATGAAAAACTGTTTTTT. This sequence encodes CASSWQGAANEKLFF.